The present T cell receptor beta chain was sequenced within a study of blood T cell repertoires in COVID-19. V gave up 0 bases and J gave up 8 bases; unmatched junction bases: 12. Germline loops: CDR1 SGHRS, CDR2 YFSETQ. The CDR3 is 16 residues long. Measured with immunoSEQ multiplex PCR; TCRdb has only the in-frame clones, and not every one. Of over 350,000 clones in the sample, approximately 90% were seen once. The clonotype originates from a woman aged 30 to 39 with active or convalescent COVID-19. The V gene is TRBV5-1, the J gene TRBJ1-2, with TRBD1 identical over 8 bases. Sequenced material: peripheral blood. The CDR3, as DNA: TGCGCCAGCAGCTTGGATGCCCGTCAGGGGGCGAAAGGCTACACCTTC. It translates to CASSLDARQGAKGYTF.